This T cell receptor beta chain was retrieved from a study of OX40 agonist ivuxolimab in advanced cancers. The wider study: Those enrolled were approximately 83% male, with a mean age of 60 years and ages from about 20 to 80.

The V gene end was trimmed by 1 base and the J gene end by 6 bases; junction bases not matched to a gene: 5. The CDR3 covers 16 residues. Germline V gene sequence: CDR1 KGHSH, CDR2 LQKENI. The assay was immunoSEQ multiplex PCR, and TCRdb's table has in-frame clones only and misses some. The sample has around 70,000 clones; approximately 90% are singletons. The TCR comes from an adult with an advanced solid tumor such as melanoma, head and neck, liver or kidney cancer. V and J are TRBV18 and TRBJ2-1; 11 bases align to TRBD2. Material: CD4+ or CD8+ T cells sorted from blood, obtained in a trial of the OX40 agonist ivuxolimab. The CDR3 coding sequence is TGTGCCAGCTCACCACAGGGGACTAGCGGATCCAATGAGCAGTTCTTC. This encodes CASSPQGTSGSNEQFF.